Presented here are 22 T cell receptor beta chains from one specimen sequenced in a study of PD-L1 blockade in urothelial cancer. Measured with immunoSEQ multiplex PCR; TCRdb has only the in-frame clones, and not every one. Of about 100,000 clones in the sample, 70% to 85% are singletons; the top ten hold around 2.4%. The sample here was PBMCs, taken around atezolizumab (anti-PD-L1) treatment. These receptors were taken from a man aged 45-60 years with urothelial cancer.

The V gene is TRBV6-1, the J gene TRBJ2-7, with 8 positions matching TRBD2. CDR1 is MNHNS, CDR2 SASEGT, per germline. The CDR3 is 14 amino acids. With V trimmed by 2 bases and J by 3 bases, 3 bases remained unmatched. The CDR3 is CASSESGGRYEQYF. The CDR3 DNA sequence: TGTGCCAGCAGTGAATCGGGAGGGCGCTACGAGCAGTACTTC.

The V and J genes are TRBV6-1 and TRBJ2-2, with TRBD2 identical over 10 bases. CDR1 and CDR2 (germline): MNHNS, SASEGT. The CDR3 has 16 amino acids. J lost 4 bases, V lost 1 base, and 3 bases had no gene match. Here the CDR3 DNA reads TGTGCCAGCAGTGAAGGAGCGGGAGGGAGCACCGGGGAGCTGTTTTTT. It yields the protein CASSEGAGGSTGELFF.

This clone was recorded only once. The chain combines TRBV29-1 with TRBJ2-5, with 9 bases aligning to TRBD1. Germline V gene lookup returns CDR1 SQVTM and CDR2 ANQGSEA. V shed 6 bases, J shed 4 bases, and the junction held 9 bases outside the gene matches. The CDR3 extends over 14 amino acids. The CDR3 bases are TGCAGCGTCCTCGGGACAGGGAGTTCAGAGACCCAGTACTTC. Translating gives CSVLGTGSSETQYF.

This clone was observed once. The chain uses TRBV19 and TRBJ1-1, with TRBD1 matching over 7 bases. With V trimmed by 5 bases and J by 0 bases, 3 bases remained unmatched. The CDR3 is 14 residues long. From germline, CDR1 is LNHDA and CDR2 SQIVND (reference sequence). For the CDR3, the DNA is TGTGCCAGTAGTGCGGGACAGATGAACACTGAAGCTTTCTTT. Translation gives CASSAGQMNTEAFF.

The chain is built from TRBV6-6 and TRBJ2-7; 13 nucleotides match TRBD2. Germline V gene data show CDR1 as MNHNY and CDR2 as SVGAGI (reference sequence). This CDR3 contains 15 residues. V shed 6 bases and J 5 bases; nucleotides not matched to a gene: 7. This CDR3 reads CASSLLAGGENEQYF. DNA of the CDR3: TGTGCCAGCAGCTTACTAGCGGGGGGGGAAAACGAGCAGTACTTC.

The gene calls are TRBV5-4 and TRBJ2-7; possible D gene TRBD2, 6 bases. The CDR3 extends over 13 amino acids. Germline V gives CDR1 SGHNT, CDR2 YYREEE (reference sequence). Trimming cost V 0 bases and J 6 bases, with 10 bases left between them. This chain's CDR3 is CASSLGLEVEQYF. The DNA for the CDR3 is TGTGCCAGCAGCTTGGGACTAGAAGTCGAGCAGTACTTC.

Only a few counts were recorded for this clone. The J gene is TRBJ2-1, the V gene TRBV4-1; tentatively, D is TRBD2 (5 bases). V dropped 5 bases and J dropped 11 bases, with 10 bases sitting between them. The CDR3 spans 11 residues. Per the germline V gene, CDR1 is MGHRA and CDR2 is YSYEKL. The CDR3 DNA is TGCGCCAGCAGCTCCCGGGGAAAGCAGTTCTTC. It is translated as CASSSRGKQFF.

The chain is built from TRBV5-4 and TRBJ2-3; D call uncertain. Trimming left V 1 base short and J 4 bases short, with 7 bases between. Germline CDR1 and CDR2: SGHNT and YYREEE (reference sequence). CDR3 size: 13 residues. The CDR3 DNA follows: TGTGCCAGCAGCTTGAGCCTCGCAGATACGCAGTATTTT. Encoded protein: CASSLSLADTQYF.

The J gene is TRBJ2-7, the V gene TRBV7-9, with TRBD2 identical over 10 bases. V shed 7 bases, J shed 0 bases, and the junction held 6 bases outside the gene matches. Germline values: CDR1 SEHNR, CDR2 FQNEAQ (reference sequence). The CDR3 consists of 15 residues. CDR3 sequence: CASIPLAGVSYEQYF. The CDR3 DNA follows: TGTGCCAGCATCCCCCTAGCGGGGGTCTCCTACGAGCAGTACTTC.

The CDR3 nucleotides are TGTGCCAGCAGTGAAGCAGAAACAGTCTCTGGAAACACCATATATTTT. This translates into CASSEAETVSGNTIYF. The chain links TRBV6-1 to TRBJ1-3; the D is unclear. CDR1 is MNHNS, CDR2 SASEGT, per germline. V gave up 0 bases and J gave up 0 bases, with 9 bases separating them. The length of the CDR3 is 16 residues.

The V call is TRBV7-2, the J call TRBJ2-3, with D maybe TRBD2 (6 bases). The V gene lost 1 base and the J gene lost 0 bases, with 11 bases spanning the gap. The CDR3 contains 16 residues. The germline CDR1 and CDR2 sequences are SGHTA and FQGNSA. This CDR3 is CASSLGGGASTDTQYF. CDR3 sequence (DNA): TGTGCCAGCAGCTTAGGTGGCGGGGCTAGCACAGATACGCAGTATTTT.

The chain recombines TRBV29-1 with TRBJ2-5; 8 positions agree with TRBD2. Looked up from germline, CDR1 is SQVTM and CDR2 is ANQGSEA. V dropped 4 bases and J dropped 4; count of bases not matched to a gene: 5. This CDR3 is built from 13 residues. The CDR3 loop is CSVGGLAGETQYF. CDR3 in DNA: TGCAGCGTTGGCGGACTAGCTGGAGAGACCCAGTACTTC.

The chain carries TRBV19 and TRBJ2-7; the D gene is possibly TRBD2 (5 bases). Trimming left V 2 bases short and J 6 bases short, with 8 bases between. CDR3 size: 12 residues. Germline loops: CDR1 LNHDA, CDR2 SQIVND (reference sequence). CDR3 amino acids: CASSISEGEQYF. The CDR3 bases are TGTGCCAGTAGTATAAGTGAGGGCGAGCAGTACTTC.

This sequence joins TRBV28 and TRBJ2-7; 14 nucleotides match TRBD2. After removal of 5 bases from V and 3 bases from J, the junction contained 9 bases not matched to a gene. Per the germline V gene, CDR1 is MDHEN and CDR2 is SYDVKM. The CDR3 covers 17 residues. The CDR3 sequence: CASSPAGTSGSLYEQYF. As DNA, the CDR3 is TGTGCCAGCAGTCCCGCCGGGACTAGCGGGAGCCTCTACGAGCAGTACTTC. Combining the CDR3 with reference TRBV28 and TRBJ2-7 gives the whole variable domain DVKVTQSSRYLVKRTGEKVFLECVQDMDHENMFWYRQDPGLGLRLIYFSYDVKMKEKGDIPEGYSVSREKKERFSLILESASTNQTSMYLCASSPAGTSGSLYEQYFGPGTRLTVT.

Comment on this clone: Different DNA sequences within this sample yield the same CDR3. The chain employs TRBV19 and TRBJ1-5, with 11 bases identical to TRBD1. CDR3 length equals 16 residues. In germline, CDR1 is LNHDA, CDR2 SQIVND (reference sequence). The junction had 5 bases not matched to a gene; V was cut back by 5 bases and J by 2 bases. Written as DNA, the CDR3 is TGTGCCAGTAGTCGGGGGGGACAGGGGGGCAATCAGCCCCAGCATTTT. Encoded protein: CASSRGGQGGNQPQHF.

This chain joins TRBV25-1 and TRBJ2-1, with D possibly matching TRBD2 (5 bases). From germline, CDR1 is MGHDK and CDR2 SYGVNS. Deletions cut 1 base from V and 3 bases from J, with 13 bases between. This CDR3 is built from 16 residues. The CDR3 region is CASSELGGGLYNEQFF. DNA of the CDR3: TGTGCCAGCAGTGAATTAGGAGGCGGCCTCTACAATGAGCAGTTCTTC.

The J gene is TRBJ2-7, the V gene TRBV6-6; 8 nucleotides match TRBD1. In germline, CDR1 is MNHNY, CDR2 SVGAGI (reference sequence). V was clipped by 10 bases and J by 5 bases; unmatched bases: 4. The CDR3 contains 11 residues. The CDR3: CATSTGDEQYF. The CDR3 DNA reads as TGTGCCACCTCGACAGGGGACGAGCAGTACTTC.

V is TRBV28 and J is TRBJ1-5; TRBD1 agrees at 8 bases. V was pared by 3 bases and J by 7 bases, with 11 bases of the junction left unmatched. Per the germline V gene, CDR1 is MDHEN and CDR2 is SYDVKM. The CDR3 extends over 16 amino acids. CDR3 nucleotides: TGTGCCAGCAGTTTTAGGGCAGGGGGCGCGGGGCAGCCCCAGCATTTT. Protein: CASSFRAGGAGQPQHF.

J is TRBJ1-2 and V is TRBV29-1; D may be TRBD1 (6 bases). This CDR3 is 13 amino acids long. Germline V gives CDR1 SQVTM, CDR2 ANQGSEA. V was clipped by 4 bases and J by 4 bases, with 13 bases between them. CDR3 sequence reads: CSVVRGISYGYTF. The CDR3, as DNA: TGCAGCGTTGTGAGGGGGATTTCCTATGGCTACACCTTC.

The rearrangement links TRBV9 to TRBJ2-7; the D gene is possibly TRBD2 (5 bases). The CDR3 runs to 14 residues. Germline V gives CDR1 SGDLS, CDR2 YYNGEE. V lost 0 bases and J 4 bases, leaving 11 bases between the germline ends. The CDR3 loop is CASSVGGRGYEQYF. The CDR3 DNA sequence: TGTGCCAGCAGCGTAGGAGGTCGGGGTTACGAGCAGTACTTC.

This rearrangement joins TRBV30 to TRBJ1-1; the D gene is possibly TRBD1 (6 bases). Trimming removed 2 bases at V and 4 bases at J, with 14 bases between. Per germline, CDR1 GTSNPN and CDR2 SVGIG (reference sequence). The CDR3 consists of 14 residues. The CDR3 coding sequence is TGTGCCTGGAGTCTGGGGGGGCCTGGCACTGAAGCTTTCTTT. It translates to CAWSLGGPGTEAFF.

CDR3 coding DNA: TGTGCCAGCAGCCCGAGACAGGGGGGGACAGATACGCAGTATTTT. Its protein product is CASSPRQGGTDTQYF. This sequence joins TRBV7-9 and TRBJ2-3; 9 bases line up with TRBD1. Germline CDR1 SEHNR, CDR2 FQNEAQ (reference sequence). V gave up 5 bases and J gave up 3 bases; unmatched junction bases: 6. The CDR3 is 15 amino acids.